This T cell receptor beta chain was recovered during a study of cytomegalovirus exposure and HLA in healthy donors. Background on the study: HLA-typed donors were the source of 90 million or so unique TCRs, which an early data release held.

Study results and limitations: An assumption of roughly uniform sequencing depth across donors underlay the presence/absence analyses.

PCR involved 60 Vbeta and 13 Jbeta primers. TCRdb's copy holds only in-frame clones and misses some; the assay was immunoSEQ multiplex PCR. The sample carries 85,000 to 100,000 clones, 75% to 85% recorded once. As regards this clone: What it binds is not known.

The V end lost 1 base, the J end lost 6 bases, and 13 bases lay between the germline ends. CDR3 length: 14 residues. The V gene's germline CDR1 is SGHAT and CDR2 FQNNGV. The material sequenced was PBMCs. The chain carries TRBV11-2 and TRBJ2-7, with a weak D call TRBD2 (6 bases). The source is a male donor in good health and CMV-seropositive. DNA of the CDR3: TGTGCCAGCAGCTTAGTCTACGGGGAGGTCGAGCAGTACTTC. Translated: CASSLVYGEVEQYF.